What follows is one T cell receptor beta chain and its context. The antigen remains unidentified. This entry is derived from a study of persistence of HIV-infected CD4 T cells. The immunoSEQ assay was version 4, run in survey mode. Repertoires were generated with immunoSEQ multiplex PCR, while TCRdb's copy carries only in-frame clones and drops some. The profile shows over 35,000 clones, approximately 93% of them singletons. Cells were stimulated nonspecifically with anti-CD3/anti-CD28 magnetic beads. Sorting selected CD4+ T cells upregulating both CD40 ligand and CD69. Broader study findings: Degenerate expanded CDR3beta sequences were enriched among CMV- and Gag-responding cells.

The length of the CDR3 is 14 residues. With 4 bases removed from V and 4 bases from J, the gap between germline ends came to 13 bases. Looked up from germline, CDR1 is SNHLY and CDR2 is FYNNEI. The source was CD4+ T cells sorted from PBMCs after 18-hour stimulation, collected from a patient who received antiretroviral therapy. This clonotype was sampled from an adult man with HIV who was CMV-seropositive. The rearrangement uses TRBV2 and TRBJ1-1; D is perhaps TRBD1 (5 bases). In nucleotides, the CDR3 is TGTGCCAGCAGTGGTGGGTGGGGCGGCACTGAAGCTTTCTTT. Amino acid sequence: CASSGGWGGTEAFF.